The rows below give T cell receptor beta chains drawn from one sample of a study of T cell responses to AZD1222 COVID-19 vaccine. Profiling relied on immunoSEQ multiplex PCR, and the TCRdb table lists in-frame clones only, not all of them. The table includes 150,000 to 200,000 clones, 85% to 95% detected once. The starting material was peripheral blood, obtained on day 0 of AZD1222 vaccination. The receptors derive from an adult in good health. Both conserved end residues are part of each CDR3. The order of the fields is CDR3 length, J gene, clone size, D gene, V gene, CDR3 protein, CDR3 DNA. D genes are given only for firm matches. Size tells how often a clone was seen (once, few, many) or the class of an expanded clone, and some rows leave it out.

>15|TRBJ1-1|.|.|TRBV6-5
CASRDPGGADTEAFF
TGTGCCAGCAGAGATCCTGGGGGGGCGGACACTGAAGCTTTCTTT
>17|TRBJ1-3|.|.|TRBV9
CASSFRTLTYSGNTIYF
TGTGCCAGCAGCTTCCGGACACTGACTTACTCTGGAAACACCATATATTTT
>12|TRBJ1-1|.|.|TRBV6-5
CASSPQAPEAFF
TGTGCCAGCAGTCCCCAGGCCCCCGAAGCTTTCTTT
>16|TRBJ2-2|.|TRBD2|TRBV4-1
CASRPSGGADTGELFF
TGCGCCAGCAGACCTAGCGGGGGGGCAGATACCGGGGAGCTGTTTTTT
>14|TRBJ2-2|once|.|TRBV6-5
CASSYSKPTRELFF
TGTGCCAGCAGTTACTCGAAACCAACCCGGGAGCTGTTTTTT
>13|TRBJ2-7|.|.|TRBV19
CASTPTDGYEQYF
TGTGCCAGTACCCCCACGGACGGCTACGAGCAGTACTTC
>16|TRBJ2-3|.|TRBD2|TRBV10-3
CAIMPSGGPGTDTQYF
TGTGCCATCATGCCTAGCGGGGGGCCGGGCACAGATACGCAGTATTTT
>13|TRBJ1-3|.|.|TRBV28
CASSSGPLNTIYF
TGTGCCAGCAGTTCGGGACCGCTAAACACCATATATTTT
>15|TRBJ2-2|.|TRBD2|TRBV7-2
CASSRTSGGAGELFF
TGTGCCAGCAGTCGGACTAGCGGGGGGGCCGGGGAGCTGTTTTTT
>14|TRBJ2-3|once|TRBD2|TRBV7-2
CASRKAGAPDTQYF
TGTGCCAGCAGGAAGGCGGGAGCGCCAGATACGCAGTATTTT
>14|TRBJ2-2|.|.|TRBV5-4
CATREAVNTGELFF
TGTGCCACCCGTGAGGCGGTTAACACCGGGGAGCTGTTTTTT
>15|TRBJ1-5|once|.|TRBV6-5
CASSYGGEGTQPQHF
TGTGCCAGCAGTTACGGTGGGGAGGGGACTCAGCCCCAGCATTTT
>15|TRBJ1-3|once|.|TRBV11-3
CASSFSGRPGSTIYF
TGTGCCAGCAGCTTTTCAGGACGACCTGGAAGCACCATATATTTT
>15|TRBJ1-1|.|.|TRBV3-1/TRBV3-2
CASSQGTGVNTEAFF
TGTGCCAGCAGCCAAGGGACGGGGGTGAACACTGAAGCTTTCTTT
>13|TRBJ1-4|.|.|TRBV5-1
CASSLGTVEKLFF
TGCGCCAGCAGCCTCGGGACGGTTGAAAAACTGTTTTTT
>16|TRBJ2-3|.|TRBD2|TRBV4-2
CASSQHLAGGVDTQYF
TGTGCCAGCAGCCAGCACCTAGCGGGGGGGGTGGATACGCAGTATTTT
>16|TRBJ1-5|.|.|TRBV21-1
CASSSRQGPTSQPQHF
TGTGCCAGCAGCAGTAGACAGGGTCCTACAAGTCAGCCCCAGCATTTT
>14|TRBJ1-5|.|TRBD1|TRBV19
CASSTGQGAQPQHF
TGTGCCAGTAGTACCGGACAGGGGGCACAGCCCCAGCATTTT
>15|TRBJ2-1|.|.|TRBV7-9
CASSLRGSSYNEQFF
TGTGCCAGCAGCTTAAGGGGAAGCTCCTACAATGAGCAGTTCTTC
>13|TRBJ1-1|.|.|TRBV12-3/TRBV12-4
CASNSREGTEAFF
TGTGCCAGCAATTCTAGGGAGGGCACTGAAGCTTTCTTT
>11|TRBJ2-5|.|.|TRBV20-1
CSAGPGETQYF
TGCAGTGCTGGGCCGGGGGAGACCCAGTACTTC
>12|TRBJ1-2|.|.|TRBV5-4
CASSLDAYGYTF
TGTGCCAGCAGCTTGGACGCCTATGGCTACACCTTC
>15|TRBJ1-2|.|.|TRBV10-3
CAISELGSPSSGYTF
TGTGCCATCAGTGAGTTAGGGTCACCTAGTTCGGGCTACACCTTC
>14|TRBJ1-1|.|.|TRBV3-1/TRBV3-2
CASSQDPRVAEAFF
TGTGCCAGCAGCCAAGATCCACGGGTCGCTGAAGCTTTCTTT
>13|TRBJ2-7|.|TRBD2|TRBV25-1
CASAMTSIHEQYF
TGTGCCAGCGCCATGACTAGCATCCACGAGCAGTACTTC
>11|TRBJ2-1|.|TRBD1|TRBV5-6
CASSFRTGEFF
TGTGCCAGCAGCTTTCGGACAGGGGAGTTCTTC
>15|TRBJ2-3|.|.|TRBV19
CASSGPYYYKDTQYF
TGTGCCAGTAGCGGACCTTACTACTACAAAGATACGCAGTATTTT
>15|TRBJ2-7|.|TRBD1|TRBV28
CASSLRATGGYEQYF
TGTGCCAGCAGTTTGAGGGCGACAGGGGGCTACGAGCAGTACTTC
>15|TRBJ2-2|.|TRBD1|TRBV2
CASSAGQGNTGELFF
TGTGCCAGCAGTGCTGGACAGGGGAACACCGGGGAGCTGTTTTTT
>11|TRBJ1-1|.|.|TRBV5-6
CASSLGVVAFF
TGTGCCAGCAGCTTGGGGGTGGTGGCTTTCTTT
>15|TRBJ1-5|.|.|TRBV19
CASSYTGLLNQPQHF
TGTGCCAGTAGCTATACAGGGTTACTAAATCAGCCCCAGCATTTT
>12|TRBJ1-1|.|TRBD1|TRBV2
CASSLGTGEAFF
TGTGCCAGCAGTCTCGGGACAGGGGAAGCTTTCTTT
>14|TRBJ1-6|.|.|TRBV20-1
CSASAGAGDSPLHF
TGCAGTGCTAGTGCAGGGGCCGGTGATTCACCCCTCCACTTT
>12|TRBJ1-1|.|.|TRBV30
CASRRGNTEAFF
TGTGCCTCGAGGCGGGGGAACACTGAAGCTTTCTTT
>14|TRBJ1-1|.|.|TRBV27
CASSLSTGYTEAFF
TGTGCCAGCAGTTTATCGACGGGTTACACTGAAGCTTTCTTT
>17|TRBJ2-6|.|TRBD1|TRBV3-1/TRBV3-2
CASSQGTGLSGANVLTF
TGTGCCAGCAGCCAAGGGACAGGGCTCTCTGGGGCCAACGTCCTGACTTTC
>15|TRBJ1-4|.|TRBD1|TRBV27
CASSSRQGKNEKLFF
TGTGCCAGCAGTTCCCGACAGGGAAAGAATGAAAAACTGTTTTTT
>17|TRBJ1-1|.|.|TRBV7-9
CASSPQGMGWVDTEAFF
TGTGCCAGCAGCCCCCAGGGAATGGGGTGGGTGGACACTGAAGCTTTCTTT
>14|TRBJ2-7|.|.|TRBV2
CASSEALSSGEQYF
TGTGCCAGCAGTGAAGCGCTTTCGTCGGGAGAGCAGTACTTC
>14|TRBJ1-6|.|.|TRBV9
CASSTGSYDSPLHF
TGTGCCAGCAGTACCGGGTCTTATGATTCACCCCTCCACTTT
>13|TRBJ1-2|.|.|TRBV5-4
CASSSTVNYGYTF
TGTGCCAGCAGTTCGACAGTTAACTATGGCTACACCTTC
>14|TRBJ1-2|once|.|TRBV6-5
CASTAIGRNFGYTF
TGTGCCAGCACTGCAATCGGGAGAAACTTCGGCTACACCTTC
>16|TRBJ1-4|.|.|TRBV27
CASSPILLRGGEKLFF
TGTGCCAGCAGTCCCATTCTGCTTCGCGGGGGTGAAAAACTGTTTTTT
>14|TRBJ1-2|.|.|TRBV6-5
CASSYLGKSNGYTF
TGTGCCAGCAGTTACTTAGGGAAATCCAATGGCTACACCTTC
>14|TRBJ1-2|.|TRBD1|TRBV5-1
CASSATGTAYGYTF
TGCGCCAGCAGCGCTACCGGGACAGCCTATGGCTACACCTTC
>16|TRBJ1-1|.|.|TRBV19
CASSQARGGGWTEAFF
TGTGCCAGTAGTCAAGCCAGGGGTGGGGGGTGGACTGAAGCTTTCTTT
>17|TRBJ2-1|.|.|TRBV11-2
CASSSLGGAGSYNEQFF
TGTGCCAGCAGCTCCCTAGGGGGGGCCGGCTCCTACAATGAGCAGTTCTTC
>14|TRBJ1-2|.|.|TRBV5-6
CASSPGQLNYGYTF
TGTGCCAGCAGCCCCGGACAGCTTAACTATGGCTACACCTTC
>15|TRBJ2-7|.|TRBD1|TRBV7-9
CASSLVVQGAYEQYF
TGTGCCAGCAGCTTAGTGGTACAGGGGGCCTACGAGCAGTACTTC